This TCR beta chain was captured by sequencing in a study of control samples from healthy donors and cancer patients. Some clones are missing from TCRdb's copy, which holds only in-frame ones; the method was immunoSEQ multiplex PCR. The top ten clones hold 8.5% to 10% of a sample with 90,000 or so clones, about 89% of them seen once. What was sequenced was PBMCs. The TCR comes from a woman aged 50 to 60 with colorectal cancer.

CDR3 DNA sequence: TGTGCCAGCAGCTTCCCGACAGGAACAACCGGGGAGCTGTTTTTT. Translation: CASSFPTGTTGELFF. The chain couples TRBV7-2 to TRBJ2-2; D perhaps matches TRBD1 (6 bases). The CDR3 contains 15 residues. The V and J ends lost 3 bases and 5 bases respectively, with 13 bases between them. The germline V gene encodes CDR1 SGHTA and CDR2 FQGNSA.